These 5 T cell receptor beta chains share one sample of origin, sequenced in a study of blood T cell repertoires in COVID-19. Profiled with immunoSEQ multiplex PCR; TCRdb holds only in-frame clones, not every one. The sample records fewer than 80,000 clones, more than 80% being singletons. Specimen: peripheral blood. The receptor source for this set is a man aged 50-60 years with COVID-19, enrolled during active disease.

The V gene is TRBV20-1, the J gene TRBJ1-1, with D unresolved. Germline CDR1 is DFQATT and CDR2 is SNEGSKA (reference sequence). The CDR3 contains 11 residues. The V and J ends lost 5 bases and 1 base respectively, with 5 bases between them. CDR3 nucleotide sequence: TGCAGTGCTTTTAGGAACACTGAAGCTTTCTTT. It encodes CSAFRNTEAFF.

This clone was counted a few times. The identical CDR3 is also encoded by other nucleotide sequences in the sample. V usage is TRBV7-9 and J usage is TRBJ1-3, with a weak D call TRBD1 (5 bases). This CDR3 is 15 amino acids long. V was trimmed by 5 bases and J by 0 bases, leaving 11 bases between them. Germline loops: CDR1 SEHNR, CDR2 FQNEAQ (reference sequence). The CDR3 loop is CASSRTGGSGNTIYF. The DNA of the CDR3 is TGTGCCAGCAGCCGTACCGGGGGCTCTGGAAACACCATATATTTT.

This chain joins TRBV12-5 and TRBJ2-2; 7 positions agree with TRBD1. Germline CDR1 LGHNT, CDR2 FRNRAP. Germline trimming cut 5 bases from V and 3 bases from J; bases unmatched to any gene: 15. The CDR3 contains 18 residues. The CDR3 is CASGPRRPTGTDTGELFF. The CDR3, as DNA: TGTGCTAGTGGTCCAAGAAGACCGACAGGGACGGACACCGGGGAGCTGTTTTTT.

The chain couples TRBV4-1 to TRBJ2-1, with 9 positions matching TRBD2. This CDR3 is built from 18 residues. Germline CDR1 is MGHRA and CDR2 is YSYEKL. Trimming cost V 2 bases and J 6 bases; bases outside gene matches: 14. In nucleotides, the CDR3 is TGCGCCAGCAGCCAAAACTTAGTACCGGGACTAGCTTTCAATGAGCAGTTCTTC. This codes for CASSQNLVPGLAFNEQFF.

This clone was detected only once. This chain joins TRBV12-2 and TRBJ1-5. TRBV12-2 is noted as a pseudogene. The CDR3 has 15 amino acids. CDR3 in amino acids: CASRLEGGSNQPQHF. The CDR3 DNA reads TGTGCAAGTCGCTTAGAGGGGGGGAGCAATCAGCCCCAGCATTTT.